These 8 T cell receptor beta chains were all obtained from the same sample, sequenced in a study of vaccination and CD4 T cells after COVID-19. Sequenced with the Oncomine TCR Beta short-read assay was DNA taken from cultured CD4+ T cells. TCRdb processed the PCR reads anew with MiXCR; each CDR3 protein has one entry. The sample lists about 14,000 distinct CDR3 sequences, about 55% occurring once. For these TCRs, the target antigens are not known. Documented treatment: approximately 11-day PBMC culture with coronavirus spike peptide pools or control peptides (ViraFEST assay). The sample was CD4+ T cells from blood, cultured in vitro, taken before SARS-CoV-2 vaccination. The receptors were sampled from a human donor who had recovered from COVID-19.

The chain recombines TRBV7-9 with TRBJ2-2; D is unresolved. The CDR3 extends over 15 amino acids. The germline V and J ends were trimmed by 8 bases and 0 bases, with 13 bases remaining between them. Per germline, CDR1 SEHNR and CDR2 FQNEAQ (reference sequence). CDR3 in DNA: TGTGCCAGCCGGAGAAATAGCCCGAACACCGGGGAGCTGTTTTTT. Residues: CASRRNSPNTGELFF.

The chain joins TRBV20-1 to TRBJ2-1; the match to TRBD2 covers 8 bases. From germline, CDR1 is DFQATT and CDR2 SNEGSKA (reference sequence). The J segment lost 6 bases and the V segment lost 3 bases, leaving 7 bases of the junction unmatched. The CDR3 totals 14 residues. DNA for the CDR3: TGCAGTGCTAGTGACCTAGCGGGTGGCAATGAGCAGTTCTTC. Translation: CSASDLAGGNEQFF.

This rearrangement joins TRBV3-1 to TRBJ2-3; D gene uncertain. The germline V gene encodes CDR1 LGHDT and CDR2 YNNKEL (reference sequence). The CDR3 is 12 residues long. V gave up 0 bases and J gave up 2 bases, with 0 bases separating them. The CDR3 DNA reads TGTGCCAGCAGCCAAGACACAGATACGCAGTATTTT. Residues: CASSQDTDTQYF.

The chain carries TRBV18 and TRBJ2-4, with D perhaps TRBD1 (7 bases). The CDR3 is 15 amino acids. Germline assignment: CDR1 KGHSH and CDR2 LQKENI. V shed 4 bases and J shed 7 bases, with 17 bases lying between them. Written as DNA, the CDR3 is TGTGCCAGCTCACGAACAGGGGCGGGGACGAACATTCAGTACTTC. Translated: CASSRTGAGTNIQYF.

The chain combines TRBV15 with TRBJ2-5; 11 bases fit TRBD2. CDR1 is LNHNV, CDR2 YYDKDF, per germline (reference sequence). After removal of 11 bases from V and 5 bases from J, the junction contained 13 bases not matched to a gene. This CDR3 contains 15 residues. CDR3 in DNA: TGTGCCTTAAGCCCGCTAGCGGGAGGTGGGGAGACCCAGTACTTC. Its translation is CALSPLAGGGETQYF.

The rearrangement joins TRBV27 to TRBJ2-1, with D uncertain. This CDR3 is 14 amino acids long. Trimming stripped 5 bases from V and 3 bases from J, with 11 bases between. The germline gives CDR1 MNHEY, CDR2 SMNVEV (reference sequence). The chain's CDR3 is CASSTSPFYNEQFF. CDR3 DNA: TGTGCCAGCAGTACAAGCCCTTTCTACAATGAGCAGTTCTTC.

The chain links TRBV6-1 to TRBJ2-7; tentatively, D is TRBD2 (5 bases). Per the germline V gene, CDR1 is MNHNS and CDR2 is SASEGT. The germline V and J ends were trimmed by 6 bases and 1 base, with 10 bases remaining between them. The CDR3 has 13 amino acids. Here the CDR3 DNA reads TGTGCCAGCAGCCTGAGCGGTTCCTACGAGCAGTACTTC. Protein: CASSLSGSYEQYF.

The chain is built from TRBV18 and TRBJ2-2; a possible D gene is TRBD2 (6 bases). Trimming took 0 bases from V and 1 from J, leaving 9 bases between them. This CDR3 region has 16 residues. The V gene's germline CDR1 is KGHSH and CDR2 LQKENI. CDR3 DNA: TGTGCCAGCTCACCACCGGTCGGGGGGAACACCGGGGAGCTGTTTTTT. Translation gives CASSPPVGGNTGELFF.